Following are 21 T cell receptor beta chains from one sample sequenced in a study of neurological immune-mediated disorders. TCRdb independently ran MiXCR on the 5' RACE reads; one entry per CDR3 protein. This table has 65,000 to 90,000 distinct CDR3 sequences, about 5.2% appearing once. What was sequenced was PBMCs. The origin of the receptors is a woman aged 25 to 39 with multiple sclerosis.

This clonotype was observed many times. The V call is TRBV5-1, the J call TRBJ1-5; the match to TRBD1 covers 8 bases. Germline CDR1 reads SGHRS; CDR2 reads YFSETQ. The CDR3 totals 15 residues. J gave up 2 bases and V 3 bases, and 4 bases lay outside the gene matches. The CDR3 coding sequence is TGCGCCAGCAGCTCCGGACAGGGAGGCAATCAGCCCCAGCATTTT. It codes for CASSSGQGGNQPQHF.

This clonotype came up many times. V usage is TRBV12-3 or TRBV12-4 and J usage is TRBJ2-3, with D unclear. Trimming removed 4 bases at V and 1 base at J, with 12 bases between. This CDR3 has 15 residues. CDR3 coding DNA: TGTGCCAGCAGTTCTCACGGACCTGGCACAGATACGCAGTATTTT. Its protein is CASSSHGPGTDTQYF.

This clonotype was counted ten times or more. The chain employs TRBV9 and TRBJ2-1; 12 bases match TRBD2. V was pared by 9 bases and J by 1 base, with 8 bases of the junction left unmatched. Per germline, CDR1 SGDLS and CDR2 YYNGEE. The CDR3 runs 16 residues. Written as DNA, the CDR3 is TGTGCCACCACACTAGCGGGAGGACGGTCCTACAATGAGCAGTTCTTC. Amino acids: CATTLAGGRSYNEQFF. Variable domain in full (rest from reference TRBV9 and TRBJ2-1): DSGVTQTPKHLITATGQRVTLRCSPRSGDLSVYWYQQSLDQGLQFLIQYYNGEERAKGNILERFSAQQFPDLHSELNLSSLELGDSALYFCATTLAGGRSYNEQFFGPGTRLTVL.

The chain uses TRBV20-1 and TRBJ2-1; 7 nucleotides line up with TRBD2. Looked up from germline, CDR1 is DFQATT and CDR2 is SNEGSKA (reference sequence). The CDR3 sequence is 17 residues long. With V trimmed by 0 bases and J by 0 bases, 8 bases remained unmatched. DNA of the CDR3: TGCAGTGCTAGAGATCAGGGCGGGAGCCTCTCCTACAATGAGCAGTTCTTC. Its translation: CSARDQGGSLSYNEQFF.

The chain combines TRBV10-2 with TRBJ1-1, with 9 bases aligning to TRBD1. Germline loops: CDR1 WSHSY, CDR2 SAAADI. V lost 4 bases to trimming and J lost 0 bases; unmatched junction nucleotides: 9. This CDR3 contains 17 residues. The CDR3 nucleotides read TGCGCCAGCAGTGGGGGACAGGGTAGGATCTTGAACACTGAAGCTTTCTTT. The encoded protein is CASSGGQGRILNTEAFF.

The gene calls are TRBV12-3 or TRBV12-4 and TRBJ2-1, with 11 bases aligning to TRBD1. This CDR3 spans 15 amino acids. Trimming cost V 8 bases and J 2 bases; bases outside gene matches: 5. Here the CDR3 DNA reads TGTGCCAGCCGAAGGGACAGGGGGACCTACAATGAGCAGTTCTTC. Translating it yields CASRRDRGTYNEQFF.

This clonotype was picked up many times. The V call is TRBV28, the J call TRBJ2-1; no reliable D call. Germline lookup yields CDR1 MDHEN and CDR2 SYDVKM. The CDR3 loop spans 12 amino acids. The V end was cut by 11 bases, the J end by 8 bases, with 16 bases between. The CDR3, as DNA: TGTGCCTCCGAGGACCAGGTGTATGAGCAGTTCTTC. It yields the protein CASEDQVYEQFF.

The sample holds many counts of this clonotype. The rearrangement joins TRBV20-1 to TRBJ2-7; 8 bases line up with TRBD2. The germline CDR1 and CDR2 sequences are DFQATT and SNEGSKA (reference sequence). V lost 2 bases to trimming and J lost 5 bases; unmatched junction nucleotides: 8. The CDR3 extends over 14 amino acids. The chain's CDR3 is CSARSGLGSDEQYF. The CDR3 DNA reads as TGCAGTGCTAGATCGGGACTAGGAAGCGACGAGCAGTACTTC.

This clonotype was recorded many times. The chain couples TRBV5-1 to TRBJ2-5; TRBD1 agrees at 9 bases. The CDR3 loop spans 15 amino acids. J lost 4 bases, V lost 3 bases, and 7 bases had no gene match. The germline V gene has CDR1 SGHRS and CDR2 YFSETQ. CDR3 sequence reads: CASSSSGQGLETQYF. The CDR3 nucleotides read TGCGCCAGCAGCTCCTCGGGACAGGGCCTAGAGACCCAGTACTTC.

There are many counts of this clonotype. Here the CDR3 reads CATSENQDTQYF. The CDR3 DNA sequence: TGTGCCACCAGTGAGAACCAAGATACGCAGTATTTT. The chain employs TRBV24-1 and TRBJ2-3; D remains unclear. Deletions cut 4 bases from V and 5 bases from J, with 6 bases between. Germline CDR1 is KGHDR and CDR2 is SFDVKD. CDR3 size: 12 residues.

This clonotype has just a few counts. The V gene is TRBV18, the J gene TRBJ2-5, with D unresolved. Trimming pared 2 bases from V and 5 bases from J, leaving 9 bases between. CDR3 length: 13 amino acids. The germline CDR1 and CDR2 sequences are KGHSH and LQKENI. CDR3 sequence (DNA): TGTGCCAGCTCACCATTGAGTTCCGAGACCCAGTACTTC. As protein: CASSPLSSETQYF.

The chain has TRBV20-1 and TRBJ1-2; unclear D gene. The CDR3 length is 14 residues. With 0 bases removed from V and 1 base from J, the gap between germline ends came to 9 bases. Germline CDR1 reads DFQATT; CDR2 reads SNEGSKA (reference sequence). CDR3: CSARDIGSNYGYTF. The DNA of the CDR3 is TGCAGTGCTAGAGATATCGGCAGTAACTATGGCTACACCTTC.

The table lists this clonotype with many counts. The chain links TRBV5-1 to TRBJ2-1; D is possibly TRBD1 (7 bases). The CDR3 is 15 residues long. In germline, CDR1 is SGHRS, CDR2 YFSETQ. V lost 0 bases to trimming and J lost 6 bases, with 13 bases between them. The CDR3: CASSLVAGGGNEQFF. In DNA form, the CDR3 reads TGCGCCAGCAGCTTGGTGGCAGGGGGAGGCAATGAGCAGTTCTTC.

This clonotype was picked up many times. The chain has TRBV11-3 and TRBJ2-2; D not resolved. CDR3 size: 16 residues. Germline V lookup: CDR1 SGHNT, CDR2 YENEEA. Between the trimmed V and J ends, which lost 5 bases and 8 bases, there was a span of 21 bases. CDR3 residues: CASSPSVPGRSGELFF. The DNA for the CDR3 is TGTGCCAGCAGCCCATCTGTCCCGGGCCGATCAGGGGAGCTGTTTTTT.

Many counts were recorded for this clonotype. CDR3 sequence reads: CASSEVQETQYF. The CDR3 nucleotides read TGTGCCAGCAGTGAAGTCCAAGAGACCCAGTACTTC. This rearrangement joins TRBV6-6 to TRBJ2-5; D is ambiguous. V lost 5 bases to trimming and J lost 1 base, with 5 bases between them. Germline V gives CDR1 MNHNY, CDR2 SVGAGI (reference sequence). This CDR3 is built from 12 residues.

This clonotype has just a few counts. The J gene is TRBJ2-3, the V gene TRBV20-1; D remains unclear. CDR1 and CDR2 from the germline V gene are DFQATT and SNEGSKA (reference sequence). The CDR3 contains 17 residues. V was clipped by 1 base and J by 0 bases, with 17 bases between them. The CDR3 protein is CSARGRSKTLSTDTQYF. The CDR3 DNA reads as TGCAGTGCTAGAGGCAGGTCCAAGACTTTAAGCACAGATACGCAGTATTTT.

This clonotype appeared many times. The gene calls are TRBV29-1 and TRBJ1-4; D is undetermined. The V end lost 6 bases, the J end lost 8 bases, and 19 bases lay between the germline ends. The CDR3 totals 14 residues. Germline assignment: CDR1 SQVTM and CDR2 ANQGSEA. The DNA of the CDR3 is TGCAGCGTGAGCGGGGAAGGCCGAGGGGAAAAACTGTTTTTT. Translated: CSVSGEGRGEKLFF. Full variable domain (missing parts from reference TRBV29-1 and TRBJ1-4): SAVISQKPSRDICQRGTSLTIQCQVDSQVTMMFWYRQQPGQSLTLIATANQGSEATYESGFVIDKFPISRPNLTFSTLTVSNMSPEDSSIYLCSVSGEGRGEKLFFGSGTQLSVL.

At least ten counts were recorded for this clonotype. The chain uses TRBV28 and TRBJ1-1; 7 bases line up with TRBD1. Germline V gives CDR1 MDHEN, CDR2 SYDVKM. After removal of 4 bases from V and 9 bases from J, the junction contained 14 bases not matched to a gene. The CDR3 totals 15 residues. CDR3 in amino acids: CASSSPDRAGAKAFF. The CDR3 DNA follows: TGTGCCAGCAGTTCGCCCGACAGGGCGGGCGCAAAAGCTTTCTTT.

Concerning this clonotype: A read error may explain this, as a much larger clone is one base away. CDR3 sequence: CASTVSGTGDETLFF. The DNA for the CDR3 is TGTGCCAGCACCGTGTCCGGGACAGGTGATGAAACACTGTTTTTT. This chain connects TRBV5-5 to TRBJ1-4; 8 positions agree with TRBD1. The CDR3 totals 15 residues. The germline V gene encodes CDR1 SGHKS and CDR2 YYEKEE (reference sequence).

This clonotype turned up a few times. The chain is built from TRBV12-3 or TRBV12-4 and TRBJ2-3; D might be TRBD1 (6 bases). The CDR3 loop spans 14 amino acids. The germline V and J ends were trimmed by 8 bases and 3 bases, with 15 bases remaining between them. The DNA for the CDR3 is TGTGCCAGCCAACCCTGGACAGATACAGATACGCAGTATTTT. Translation: CASQPWTDTDTQYF.

This clonotype was seen ten or more times. The chain is built from TRBV5-1 and TRBJ2-6; D is unresolved. This CDR3 comprises 16 residues. Germline lookup yields CDR1 SGHRS and CDR2 YFSETQ. Trimming shortened V by 4 bases and J by 0 bases, and 11 bases separated the two germline ends. This CDR3 is CASSPFPYSGANVLTF. In DNA, the CDR3 is TGCGCCAGCAGCCCCTTTCCCTACTCTGGGGCCAACGTCCTGACTTTC.